The 14 T cell receptor beta chains given below trace back to one sample, sequenced in a study of radiotherapy plus CTLA-4 blockade in lung cancer. The method was immunoSEQ multiplex PCR; TCRdb's version includes in-frame clones alone and lacks a portion of them. The repertoire holds about 80,000 clones, with approximately 80% as singletons. The sequences come from peripheral blood, collected from a patient treated with radiotherapy plus ipilimumab. Every receptor here comes from a human donor with non-small cell lung cancer who had stable disease on radiotherapy plus ipilimumab.

The chain carries TRBV25-1 and TRBJ1-2; D unclear. Germline V gives CDR1 MGHDK, CDR2 SYGVNS. Trimming left V 3 bases short and J 3 bases short, with 14 bases between. This CDR3 region has 15 residues. In DNA, the CDR3 is TGTGCCAGCAGTGAGATCTCGGGGAAGGACTATGGCTACACCTTC. It encodes CASSEISGKDYGYTF.

This clone showed up just once. The CDR3 sequence is CASSFHSGLRSSTDTQYF. For the CDR3, the DNA is TGTGCCAGCAGCTTTCATAGCGGGCTTCGCTCTAGCACAGATACGCAGTATTTT. The rearrangement joins TRBV7-2 to TRBJ2-3; 7 bases are a match to TRBD2. V shed 3 bases and J 0 bases; nucleotides not matched to a gene: 12. In germline, CDR1 is SGHTA, CDR2 FQGNSA. The CDR3 spans 18 residues.

The chain is built from TRBV10-3 and TRBJ1-6; 11 nucleotides agree with TRBD1. Germline CDR1 ENHRY, CDR2 SYGVKD. V lost 3 bases to trimming and J lost 7 bases; unmatched junction nucleotides: 5. The CDR3 length is 16 residues. Here the CDR3 DNA reads TGTGCCATCAGTGATTCCGGGACAGGGGGAAATTCACCCCTCCACTTT. Amino acids: CAISDSGTGGNSPLHF.

The V gene is TRBV19, the J gene TRBJ1-5; a weak D match, TRBD1 (6 bases). Trimming pared 7 bases from V and 4 bases from J, leaving 14 bases between. The CDR3 consists of 14 residues. Germline V CDR1 and CDR2: LNHDA, SQIVND (reference sequence). The CDR3 sequence: CASTQTGSNQPQHF. The CDR3 DNA is TGTGCCAGTACTCAGACAGGAAGTAATCAGCCCCAGCATTTT.

This chain connects TRBV10-2 to TRBJ1-5, with 7 bases lining up with TRBD1. From germline, CDR1 is WSHSY and CDR2 SAAADI. The V segment lost 6 bases and the J segment 2 bases; nucleotides outside the gene matches: 10. The CDR3 has 16 amino acids. The CDR3 DNA reads TGCGCCAGCAGCCCCGGGGAGGGGGCTGGCAATCAGCCCCAGCATTTT. This codes for CASSPGEGAGNQPQHF.

The chain links TRBV5-1 to TRBJ2-3; 16 bases agree with TRBD2. The V and J ends lost 5 bases and 0 bases, in that order; junction bases with no gene match: 6. CDR3 size: 18 residues. CDR1 is SGHRS and CDR2 is YFSETQ in the germline V gene. DNA of the CDR3: TGCGCCAGCAGGAATAAGGGACTAGCGGGAGGGAGCACAGATACGCAGTATTTT. Its translation: CASRNKGLAGGSTDTQYF.

The genes are TRBV6-5 and TRBJ1-4; tentatively, D is TRBD1 (5 bases). Between the trimmed V and J ends, which lost 8 bases and 4 bases, there was a span of 14 bases. The germline CDR1 and CDR2 sequences are MNHEY and SVGAGI. This CDR3 comprises 14 residues. CDR3 residues: CASRPGGSNEKLFF. Here the CDR3 DNA reads TGTGCCAGCCGGCCGGGGGGTAGTAATGAAAAACTGTTTTTT.

In DNA form, the CDR3 reads TGTGCCAGCTCACCCGGGACTTTCGACAATCAGCCCCAGCATTTT. Protein: CASSPGTFDNQPQHF. The gene calls are TRBV18 and TRBJ1-5, with D possibly matching TRBD1 (5 bases). Germline assignment: CDR1 KGHSH and CDR2 LQKENI. Between the trimmed V and J ends, which lost 3 bases and 3 bases, there was a span of 12 bases. This CDR3 has 15 residues.

CDR3 in amino acids: CASSATGPQETQYF. CDR3 sequence (DNA): TGTGCCAGCAGCGCAACAGGGCCTCAAGAGACCCAGTACTTC. V gene TRBV7-3 combines with J gene TRBJ2-5; maybe TRBD1 (6 bases). Germline V gives CDR1 SGHTA, CDR2 FQGTGA. This CDR3 is built from 14 residues. V was shortened by 5 bases and J by 2 bases, with 12 bases between the two germline ends.

V usage is TRBV21-1 and J usage is TRBJ2-7; the table assigns TRBD2, which was not confirmed against the DNA. TRBV21-1 is labeled a pseudogene. There are 13 residues in the CDR3. In DNA, the CDR3 is TGTGCCAGCGGGAGGGGCAAGACCTACGAGCAGTACTTC. Protein product: CASGRGKTYEQYF.

V usage is TRBV28 and J usage is TRBJ1-5, with D possibly being TRBD1 (5 bases). Germline V gives CDR1 MDHEN, CDR2 SYDVKM. V lost 5 bases and J lost 2, with 13 bases in between. This CDR3 is built from 15 residues. CDR3 DNA: TGTGCCAGCAGTGGGAGCGCGGGGGGCAATCAGCCCCAGCATTTT. This encodes CASSGSAGGNQPQHF.

V gene TRBV29-1 combines with J gene TRBJ2-7; TRBD1 matches 11 bases. Germline V gives CDR1 SQVTM, CDR2 ANQGSEA. V lost 5 bases, J lost 0 bases, and 3 bases stayed unmatched. This CDR3 spans 14 amino acids. The CDR3 protein is CSVTGTGGSYEQYF. The CDR3 region has the DNA TGCAGCGTTACCGGGACAGGGGGCTCCTACGAGCAGTACTTC.

The genes are TRBV15 and TRBJ2-3; 7 positions agree with TRBD1. CDR1 is LNHNV, CDR2 YYDKDF, per germline (reference sequence). The CDR3 is made up of 13 amino acids. Trimming removed 9 bases from V and 2 bases from J; junction bases left unmatched: 5. This CDR3 is CATGQENTDTQYF. The CDR3 DNA reads as TGTGCCACTGGACAGGAAAACACAGATACGCAGTATTTT.

The CDR3 sequence is CASSPREVLQETQYF. The CDR3 DNA reads as TGCGCCAGCAGCCCGCGGGAGGTCCTCCAAGAGACCCAGTACTTC. The V call is TRBV5-1, the J call TRBJ2-5, with 8 bases aligning to TRBD2. The CDR3 consists of 15 residues. J gave up 1 base and V 4 bases, and 6 bases lay outside the gene matches. Per germline, CDR1 SGHRS and CDR2 YFSETQ.